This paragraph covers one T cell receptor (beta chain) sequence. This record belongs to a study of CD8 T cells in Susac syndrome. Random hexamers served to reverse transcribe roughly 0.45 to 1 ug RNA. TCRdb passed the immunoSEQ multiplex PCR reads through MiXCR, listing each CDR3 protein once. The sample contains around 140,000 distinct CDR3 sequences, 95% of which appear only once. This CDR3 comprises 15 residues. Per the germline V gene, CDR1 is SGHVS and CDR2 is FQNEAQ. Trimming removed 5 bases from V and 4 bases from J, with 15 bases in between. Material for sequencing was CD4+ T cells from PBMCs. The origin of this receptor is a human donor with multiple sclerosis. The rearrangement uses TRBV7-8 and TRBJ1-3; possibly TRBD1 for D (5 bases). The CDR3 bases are TGTGCCAGCAGCCCCCGGGAGGGGAGCGGAAACACCATATATTTT. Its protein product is CASSPREGSGNTIYF.